This TCR beta chain was recovered during a study of identifying expanded T cells in peripheral blood. Study-level results: Variance in clone template counts between roughly 2-week samples significantly increased with total template count across all healthy donors.

About this clone itself: What it recognizes is unknown.

Using immunoSEQ multiplex PCR, the repertoire was profiled, and TCRdb retains in-frame clones only, with some absent. The profile covers about 94,000 clones, with 88% appearing a single time and approximately 6% taken by the ten largest. The sample was blood. The TCR sequence derives from a person aged 18 to 75 in good health.

Here the CDR3 reads CASSSRRPEGGNTIYF. DNA for the CDR3: TGTGCCAGCAGTTCCCGCCGACCGGAGGGAGGAAACACCATATATTTT. This rearrangement joins TRBV2 to TRBJ1-3; D uncertain. CDR3 length equals 16 residues. V lost 5 bases to trimming and J lost 4 bases, with 18 bases between them. The germline CDR1 and CDR2 sequences are SNHLY and FYNNEI.